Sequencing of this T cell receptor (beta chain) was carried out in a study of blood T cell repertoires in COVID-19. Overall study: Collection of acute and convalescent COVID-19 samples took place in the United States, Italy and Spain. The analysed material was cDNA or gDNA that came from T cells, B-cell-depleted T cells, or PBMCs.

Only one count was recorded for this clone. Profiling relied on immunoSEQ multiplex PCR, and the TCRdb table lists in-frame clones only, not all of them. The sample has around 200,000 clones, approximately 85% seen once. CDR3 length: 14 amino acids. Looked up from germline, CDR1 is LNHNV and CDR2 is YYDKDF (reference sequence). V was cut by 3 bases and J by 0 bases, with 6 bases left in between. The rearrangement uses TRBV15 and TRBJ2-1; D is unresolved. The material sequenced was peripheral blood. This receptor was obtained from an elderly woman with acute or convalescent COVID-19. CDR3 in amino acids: CATSSPYSYNEQFF. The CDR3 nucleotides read TGTGCCACCAGCAGCCCCTACTCCTACAATGAGCAGTTCTTC.